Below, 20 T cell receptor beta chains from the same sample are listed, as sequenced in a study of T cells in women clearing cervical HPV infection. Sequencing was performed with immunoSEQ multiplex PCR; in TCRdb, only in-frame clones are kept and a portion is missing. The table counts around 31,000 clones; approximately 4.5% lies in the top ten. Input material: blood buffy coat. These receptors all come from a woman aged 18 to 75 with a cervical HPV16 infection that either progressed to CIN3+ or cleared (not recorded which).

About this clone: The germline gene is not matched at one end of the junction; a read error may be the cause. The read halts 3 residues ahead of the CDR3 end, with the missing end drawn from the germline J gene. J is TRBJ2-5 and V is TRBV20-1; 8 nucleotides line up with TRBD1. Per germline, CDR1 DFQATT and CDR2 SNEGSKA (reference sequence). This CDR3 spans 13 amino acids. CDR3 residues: CSAEQGDHETQYF. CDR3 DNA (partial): TGCAGTGCCGAACAGGGGGACCATGAGACC.

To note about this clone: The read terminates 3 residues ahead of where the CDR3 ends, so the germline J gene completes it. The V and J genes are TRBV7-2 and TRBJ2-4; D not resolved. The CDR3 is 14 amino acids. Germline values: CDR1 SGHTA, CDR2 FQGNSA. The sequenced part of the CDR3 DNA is TGTGCCAGCAGCTTAGATTTCCCGAGTCGGATT. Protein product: CASSLDFPSRI. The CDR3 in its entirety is CASSLDFPSRIQYF.

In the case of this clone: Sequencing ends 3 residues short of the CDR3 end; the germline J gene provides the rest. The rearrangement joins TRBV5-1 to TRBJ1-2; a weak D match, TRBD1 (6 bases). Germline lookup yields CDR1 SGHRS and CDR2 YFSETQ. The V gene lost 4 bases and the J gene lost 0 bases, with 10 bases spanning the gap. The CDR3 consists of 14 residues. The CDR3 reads CASSNRDSNYGYTF. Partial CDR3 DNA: TGCGCCAGCAGCAACAGGGATTCTAACTATGGC.

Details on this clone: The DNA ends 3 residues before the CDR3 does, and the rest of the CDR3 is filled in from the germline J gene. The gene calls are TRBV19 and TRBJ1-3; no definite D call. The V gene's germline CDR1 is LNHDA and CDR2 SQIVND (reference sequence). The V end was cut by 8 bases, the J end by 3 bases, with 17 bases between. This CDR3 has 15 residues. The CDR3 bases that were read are TGTGCCAGTGGACTAGATGTGAGAGGTGGAAACACC. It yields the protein CASGLDVRGGNT. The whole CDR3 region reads CASGLDVRGGNTIYF.

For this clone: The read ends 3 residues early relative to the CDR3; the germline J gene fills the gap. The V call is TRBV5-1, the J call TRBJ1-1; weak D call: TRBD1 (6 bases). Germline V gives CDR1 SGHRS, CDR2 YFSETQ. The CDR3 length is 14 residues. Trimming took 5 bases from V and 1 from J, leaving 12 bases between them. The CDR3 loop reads CASRVGTWNTEAFF. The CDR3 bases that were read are TGCGCCAGCAGAGTCGGGACATGGAACACTGAA.

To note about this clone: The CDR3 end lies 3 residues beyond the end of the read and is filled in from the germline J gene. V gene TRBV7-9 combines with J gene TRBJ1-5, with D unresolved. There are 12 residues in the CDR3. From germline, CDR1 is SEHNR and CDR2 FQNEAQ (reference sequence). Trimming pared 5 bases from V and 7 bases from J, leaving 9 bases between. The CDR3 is CASSLPGQPQHF. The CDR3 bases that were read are TGTGCCAGCAGCCTCCCGGGGCAGCCC.

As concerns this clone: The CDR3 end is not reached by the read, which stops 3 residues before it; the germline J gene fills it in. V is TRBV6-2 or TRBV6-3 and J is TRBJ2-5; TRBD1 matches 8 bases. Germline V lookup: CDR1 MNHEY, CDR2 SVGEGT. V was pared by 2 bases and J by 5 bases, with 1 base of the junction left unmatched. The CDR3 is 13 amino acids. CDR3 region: CASSYRDRETQYF. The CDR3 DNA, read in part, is TGTGCCAGCAGTTACCGGGACAGGGAGACC.

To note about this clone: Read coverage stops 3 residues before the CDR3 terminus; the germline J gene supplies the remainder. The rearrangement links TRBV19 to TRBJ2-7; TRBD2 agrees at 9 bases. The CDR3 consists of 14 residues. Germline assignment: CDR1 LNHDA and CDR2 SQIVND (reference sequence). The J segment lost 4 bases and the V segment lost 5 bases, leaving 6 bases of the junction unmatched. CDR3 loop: CASSLREGLYEQYF. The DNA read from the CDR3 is TGTGCCAGTAGTTTGCGGGAGGGCCTTTACGAG.

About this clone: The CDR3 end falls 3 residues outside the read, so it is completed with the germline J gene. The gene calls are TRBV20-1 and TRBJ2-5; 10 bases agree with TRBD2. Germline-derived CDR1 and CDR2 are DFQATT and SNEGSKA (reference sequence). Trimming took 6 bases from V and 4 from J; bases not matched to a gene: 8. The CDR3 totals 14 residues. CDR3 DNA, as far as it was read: TGCAGTGCAATGACCCTAGCGGGAGTAGAGACC. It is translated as CSAMTLAGVET. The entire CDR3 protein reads CSAMTLAGVETQYF.

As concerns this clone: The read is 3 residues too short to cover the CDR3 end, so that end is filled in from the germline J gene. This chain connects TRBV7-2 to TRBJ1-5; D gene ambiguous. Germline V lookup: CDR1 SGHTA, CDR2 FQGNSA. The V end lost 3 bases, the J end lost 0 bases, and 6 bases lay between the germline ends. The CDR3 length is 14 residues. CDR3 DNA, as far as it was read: TGTGCCAGCAGCTTTTATAATAGCAATCAGCCC. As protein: CASSFYNSNQP. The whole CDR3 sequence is CASSFYNSNQPQHF.

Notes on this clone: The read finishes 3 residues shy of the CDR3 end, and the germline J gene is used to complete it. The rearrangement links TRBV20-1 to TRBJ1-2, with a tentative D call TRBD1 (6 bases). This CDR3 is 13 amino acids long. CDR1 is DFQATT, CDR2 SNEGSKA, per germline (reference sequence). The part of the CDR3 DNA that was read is TGCAGTGCCAGTCAGACAGGACGGGGAGGC. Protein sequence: CSASQTGRGG. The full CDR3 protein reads CSASQTGRGGYTF.

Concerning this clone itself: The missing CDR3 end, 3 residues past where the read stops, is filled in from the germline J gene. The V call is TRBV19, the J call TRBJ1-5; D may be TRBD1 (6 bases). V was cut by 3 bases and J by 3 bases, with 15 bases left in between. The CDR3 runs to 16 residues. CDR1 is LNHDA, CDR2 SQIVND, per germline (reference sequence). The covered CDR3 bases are TGTGCCAGTAGTATTCTAGGGGGGGTGGACAATCAGCCC. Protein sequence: CASSILGGVDNQP. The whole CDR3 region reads CASSILGGVDNQPQHF.

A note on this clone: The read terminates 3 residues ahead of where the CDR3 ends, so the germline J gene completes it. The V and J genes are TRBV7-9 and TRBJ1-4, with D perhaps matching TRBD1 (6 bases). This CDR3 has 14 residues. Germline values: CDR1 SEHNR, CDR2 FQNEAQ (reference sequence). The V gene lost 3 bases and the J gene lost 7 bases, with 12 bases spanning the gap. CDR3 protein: CASSLGRGSEKLFF. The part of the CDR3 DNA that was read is TGTGCCAGCAGCTTGGGTAGGGGGAGTGAAAAA.

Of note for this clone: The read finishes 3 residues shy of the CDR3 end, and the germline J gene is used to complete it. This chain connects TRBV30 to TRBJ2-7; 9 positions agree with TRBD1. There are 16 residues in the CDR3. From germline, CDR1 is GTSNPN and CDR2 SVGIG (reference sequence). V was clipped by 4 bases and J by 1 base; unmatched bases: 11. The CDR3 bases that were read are TGTGCCTGGACCCCCACGACCGGGACAGGGTCCTACGAG. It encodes CAWTPTTGTGSYE. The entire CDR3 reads CAWTPTTGTGSYEQYF.

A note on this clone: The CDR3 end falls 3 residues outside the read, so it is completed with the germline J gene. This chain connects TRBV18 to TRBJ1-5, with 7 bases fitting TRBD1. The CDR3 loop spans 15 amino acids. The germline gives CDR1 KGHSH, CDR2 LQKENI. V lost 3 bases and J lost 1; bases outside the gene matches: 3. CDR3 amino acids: CASSPSGQSNQPQHF. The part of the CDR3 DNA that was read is TGTGCCAGCTCACCCTCGGGACAGAGCAATCAGCCC.

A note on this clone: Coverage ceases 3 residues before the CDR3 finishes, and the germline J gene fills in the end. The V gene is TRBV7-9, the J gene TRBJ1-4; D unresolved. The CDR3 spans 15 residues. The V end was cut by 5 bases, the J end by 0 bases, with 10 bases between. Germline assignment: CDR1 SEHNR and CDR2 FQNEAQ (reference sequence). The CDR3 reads CASSRRVATNEKLFF. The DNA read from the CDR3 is TGTGCCAGCAGCCGCCGCGTTGCAACTAATGAAAAA.

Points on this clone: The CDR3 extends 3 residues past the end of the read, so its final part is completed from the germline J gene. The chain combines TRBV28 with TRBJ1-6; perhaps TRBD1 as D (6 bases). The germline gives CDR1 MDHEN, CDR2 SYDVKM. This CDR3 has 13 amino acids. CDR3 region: CASSPINRVALHF. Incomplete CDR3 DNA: TGTGCCAGCAGTCCCATCAACAGGGTAGCC.

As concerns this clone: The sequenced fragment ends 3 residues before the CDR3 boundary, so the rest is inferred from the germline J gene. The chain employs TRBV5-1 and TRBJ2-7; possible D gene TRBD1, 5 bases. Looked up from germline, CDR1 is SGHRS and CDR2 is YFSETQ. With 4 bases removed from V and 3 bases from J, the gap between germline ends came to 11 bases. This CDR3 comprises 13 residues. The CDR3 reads CASSQDTDYEQYF. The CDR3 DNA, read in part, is TGCGCCAGCAGCCAGGACACGGACTACGAG.

The sequenced CDR3 bases are TGTGCCAGCAGGGGACAGGGGGATTCACCC. As protein: CASRGQGDSP. The CDR3, in full, reads CASRGQGDSPLHF. The genes are TRBV2 and TRBJ1-6, with 11 bases lining up with TRBD1. The read stops 3 residues short of the end of the CDR3; the missing end is completed from the germline J gene. CDR3 length: 13 amino acids. Germline trimming cut 6 bases from V and 8 bases from J; bases unmatched to any gene: 0. From germline, CDR1 is SNHLY and CDR2 FYNNEI.

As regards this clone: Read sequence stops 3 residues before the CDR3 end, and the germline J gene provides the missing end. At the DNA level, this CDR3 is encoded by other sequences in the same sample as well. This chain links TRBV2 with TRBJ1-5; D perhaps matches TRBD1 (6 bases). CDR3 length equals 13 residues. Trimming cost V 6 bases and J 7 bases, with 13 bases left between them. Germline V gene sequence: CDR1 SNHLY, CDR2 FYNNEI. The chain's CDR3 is CASSEQGDQPQHF. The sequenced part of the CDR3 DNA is TGTGCCAGCAGCGAACAGGGAGACCAGCCC.